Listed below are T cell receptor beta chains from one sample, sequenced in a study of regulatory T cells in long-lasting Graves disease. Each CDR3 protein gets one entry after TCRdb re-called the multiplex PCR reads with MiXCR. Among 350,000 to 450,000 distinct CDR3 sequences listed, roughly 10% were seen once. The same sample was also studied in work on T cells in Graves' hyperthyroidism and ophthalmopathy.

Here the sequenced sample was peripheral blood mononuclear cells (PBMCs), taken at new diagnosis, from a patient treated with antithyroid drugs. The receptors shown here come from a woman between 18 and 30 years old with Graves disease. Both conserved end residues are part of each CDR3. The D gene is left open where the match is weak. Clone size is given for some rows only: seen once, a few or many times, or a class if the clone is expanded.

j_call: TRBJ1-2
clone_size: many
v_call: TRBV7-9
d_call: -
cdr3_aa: CASSQSTGFGYGYTF
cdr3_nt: TGTGCCAGCAGCCAATCTACAGGGTTCGGCTATGGCTACACCTTC

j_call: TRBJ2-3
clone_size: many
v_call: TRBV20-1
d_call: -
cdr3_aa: CSAWLEDGTDTQYF
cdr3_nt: TGCAGTGCTTGGCTTGAGGACGGCACAGATACGCAGTATTTT

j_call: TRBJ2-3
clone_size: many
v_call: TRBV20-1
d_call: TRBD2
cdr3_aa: CSANSGGAYTDTQYF
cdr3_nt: TGCAGTGCTAATAGCGGGGGGGCCTACACAGATACGCAGTATTTT

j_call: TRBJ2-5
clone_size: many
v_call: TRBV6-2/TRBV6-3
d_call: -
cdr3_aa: CASSVRQAQETQYF
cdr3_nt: TGTGCCAGCAGTGTCCGACAGGCTCAAGAGACCCAGTACTTC

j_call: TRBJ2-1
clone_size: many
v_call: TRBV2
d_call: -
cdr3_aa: CASSPGRDSGSEQFF
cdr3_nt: TGTGCCAGCAGTCCCGGCCGGGACAGCGGGAGTGAGCAGTTCTTC

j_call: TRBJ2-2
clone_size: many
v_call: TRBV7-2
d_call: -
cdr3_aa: CASSHRQRPNTGELFF
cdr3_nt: TGTGCCAGCAGCCACCGACAGAGACCGAACACCGGGGAGCTGTTTTTT

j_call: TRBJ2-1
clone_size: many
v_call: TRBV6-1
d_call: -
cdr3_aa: CASTGDSYNEQFF
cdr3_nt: TGTGCCAGTACAGGCGATTCCTACAATGAGCAGTTCTTC

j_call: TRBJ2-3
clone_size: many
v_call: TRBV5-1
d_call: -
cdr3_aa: CASSLVPPLAAPKMVWEYF
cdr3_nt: TGCGCCAGCAGCTTGGTCCCCCCGCTAGCAGCGCCGAAAATGGTATGGGAGTATTTT

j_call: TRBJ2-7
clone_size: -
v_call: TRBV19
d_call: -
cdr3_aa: CASRSELVGRAEYF
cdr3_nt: TGTGCCAGTAGATCTGAACTTGTAGGCAGGGCGGAGTACTTC

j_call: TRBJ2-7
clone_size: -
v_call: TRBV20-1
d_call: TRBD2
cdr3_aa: CSARPPLAGGAQYEQYF
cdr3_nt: TGCAGTGCTAGACCTCCACTAGCGGGAGGTGCCCAATACGAGCAGTACTTC

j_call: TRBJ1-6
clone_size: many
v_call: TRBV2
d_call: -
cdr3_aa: CASTLLGGNSPLHF
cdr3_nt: TGTGCCAGCACCCTCCTAGGTGGTAATTCACCCCTCCACTTT

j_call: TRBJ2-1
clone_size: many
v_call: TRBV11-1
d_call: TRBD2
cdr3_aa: CASSRAGGKGGHEQFF
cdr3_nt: TGTGCCAGCAGCAGGGCGGGAGGCAAAGGCGGTCATGAGCAGTTCTTC

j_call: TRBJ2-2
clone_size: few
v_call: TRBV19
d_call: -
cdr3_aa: CASRTSPNTGELFF
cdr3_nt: TGTGCCAGTAGGACCAGCCCGAACACCGGGGAGCTGTTTTTT

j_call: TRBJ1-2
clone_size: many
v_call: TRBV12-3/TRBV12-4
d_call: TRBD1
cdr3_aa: CASSRTGASGYTF
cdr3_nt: TGTGCCAGCAGCAGGACAGGGGCTAGTGGCTACACCTTC

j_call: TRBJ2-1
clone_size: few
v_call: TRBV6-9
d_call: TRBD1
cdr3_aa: CASSYLRQGAGNEQFF
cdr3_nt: TGTGCCAGCAGTTACCTAAGACAGGGGGCTGGCAATGAGCAGTTCTTC

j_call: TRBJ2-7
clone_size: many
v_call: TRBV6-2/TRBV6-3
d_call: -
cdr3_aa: CASSYDSTGGEQYF
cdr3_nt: TGTGCCAGCAGTTACGATAGCACAGGAGGCGAGCAGTACTTC

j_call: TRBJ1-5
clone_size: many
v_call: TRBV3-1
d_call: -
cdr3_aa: CASSQEGKGRGNQPQHF
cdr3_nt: TGTGCCAGCAGCCAAGAAGGTAAGGGGCGAGGCAATCAGCCCCAGCATTTT

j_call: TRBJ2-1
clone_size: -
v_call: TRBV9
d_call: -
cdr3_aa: CASSAVLGRGNEQFF
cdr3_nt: TGTGCCAGCAGCGCGGTACTAGGAAGGGGTAATGAGCAGTTCTTC

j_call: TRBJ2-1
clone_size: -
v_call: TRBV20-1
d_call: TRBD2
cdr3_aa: CSARDRLAGNEQFF
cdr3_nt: TGCAGTGCTAGAGACAGACTAGCGGGCAATGAGCAGTTCTTC

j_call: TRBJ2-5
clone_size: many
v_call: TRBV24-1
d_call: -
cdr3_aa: CATSEAGLQETQYF
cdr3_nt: TGTGCCACCAGCGAGGCAGGGCTGCAAGAGACCCAGTACTTC

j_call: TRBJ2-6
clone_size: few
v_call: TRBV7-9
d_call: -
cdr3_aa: CASSPPVRANVLTF
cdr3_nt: TGTGCCAGCAGCCCCCCGGTTAGGGCCAACGTCCTGACTTTC

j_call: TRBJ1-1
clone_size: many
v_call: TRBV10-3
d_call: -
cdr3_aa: CAISDSDTNTEAFF
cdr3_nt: TGTGCCATCAGTGATTCGGACACCAACACTGAAGCTTTCTTT

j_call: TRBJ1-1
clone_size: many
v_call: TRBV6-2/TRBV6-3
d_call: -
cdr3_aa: CASRLADGLSTEAFF
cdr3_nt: TGTGCCAGCAGACTAGCGGACGGGTTGAGCACTGAAGCTTTCTTT

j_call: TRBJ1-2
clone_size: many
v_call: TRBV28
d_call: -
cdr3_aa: CASSQLRTAGYTF
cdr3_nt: TGTGCCAGCAGTCAACTTAGGACAGCTGGCTACACCTTC

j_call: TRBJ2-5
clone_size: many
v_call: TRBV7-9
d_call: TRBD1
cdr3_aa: CASSPTGFQETQYF
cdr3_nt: TGTGCCAGCAGCCCGACAGGGTTCCAAGAGACCCAGTACTTC